This passage covers 7 T cell receptor beta chains from one sample sequenced in a study of regulatory T cells in long-lasting Graves disease. Researchers made TCR beta libraries by using iRepertoire HTBI primers and running Arm-PCR on CDR3 regions. TCRdb redid the calling of the multiplex PCR reads with MiXCR, one entry per CDR3 protein. The data show about 470,000 distinct CDR3 sequences, roughly a fifth seen once. The time point: persistent/refractory GD, antithyroid drugs over 5 years with positive TRAb. From RNA extracted from PBMCs, the TCR library was made. Sequences were derived from peripheral blood mononuclear cells (PBMCs), sampled when the disease was refractory, from a patient treated with antithyroid drugs. Source of these receptors: a female donor with Graves disease.

This clonotype was picked up a small number of times. The chain joins TRBV7-2 to TRBJ2-1, with 10 bases fitting TRBD2. The V gene's germline CDR1 is SGHTA and CDR2 FQGNSA. The CDR3 is 16 residues long. J lost 3 bases, V lost 5 bases, and 7 bases had no gene match. The CDR3 sequence: CASSPYLAGDYNEQFF. The CDR3 coding sequence is TGTGCCAGCAGCCCCTACCTAGCGGGAGACTACAATGAGCAGTTCTTC.

This clonotype was recorded a few times. V and J are TRBV6-1 and TRBJ1-2; D is possibly TRBD1 (5 bases). Trimming shortened V by 9 bases and J by 7 bases, and 18 bases separated the two germline ends. The CDR3 is 13 residues long. Germline values: CDR1 MNHNS, CDR2 SASEGT. This chain's CDR3 is CASSIVQGFGYTF. The CDR3 DNA is TGTGCCAGTTCTATAGTTCAGGGATTTGGCTACACCTTC.

Ten or more counts support this clonotype. The chain has TRBV12-3 or TRBV12-4 and TRBJ1-1; 8 positions match TRBD1. Germline trimming cut 6 bases from V and 6 bases from J; bases unmatched to any gene: 6. This CDR3 region has 13 residues. The chain's CDR3 is CASSTRQGPEAFF. In DNA form, the CDR3 reads TGTGCCAGCAGCACTAGACAGGGGCCTGAAGCTTTCTTT.

V gene TRBV5-1 combines with J gene TRBJ2-5, with no clear D. The J call may not be correct, given that the DNA end is closer to TRBJ2-1. The CDR3 consists of 17 residues. Germline V gives CDR1 SGHRS, CDR2 YFSETQ. The CDR3 nucleotides read TGCGCCAGCAGCCCGCGATCGCGGACCGAGCTTTACAATGAGCAGTTCTTC. Protein: CASSPRSRTELYNEQFF.

The chain couples TRBV15 to TRBJ2-2, with TRBD2 matching over 11 bases. Per the germline V gene, CDR1 is LNHNV and CDR2 is YYDKDF (reference sequence). This CDR3 region has 20 residues. The V gene end was trimmed by 3 bases and the J gene end by 0 bases; junction bases not matched to a gene: 12. The CDR3 DNA follows: TGTGCCACCAGCAGTGACGGGACTAGCGGTTTATTCGCGAACACCGGGGAGCTGTTTTTT. Amino acid sequence: CATSSDGTSGLFANTGELFF.

This clonotype was detected only a few times. This sequence joins TRBV29-1 and TRBJ2-6; 7 bases are shared with TRBD1. CDR3 length: 12 residues. V shed 6 bases, J shed 12 bases, and the junction held 8 bases outside the gene matches. Germline V gives CDR1 SQVTM, CDR2 ANQGSEA. CDR3 residues: CSVSGTEPVLTF. Here the CDR3 DNA reads TGCAGCGTGTCCGGGACAGAACCCGTCCTGACTTTC. The full variable domain, its missing parts supplied by reference TRBV29-1 and TRBJ2-6, is SAVISQKPSRDICQRGTSLTIQCQVDSQVTMMFWYRQQPGQSLTLIATANQGSEATYESGFVIDKFPISRPNLTFSTLTVSNMSPEDSSIYLCSVSGTEPVLTFGAGSRLTVL.

This sequence joins TRBV12-3 or TRBV12-4 and TRBJ2-1, with 11 bases fitting TRBD2. The CDR3 sequence is 18 residues long. After removal of 6 bases from V and 1 base from J, the junction contained 11 bases not matched to a gene. This chain's CDR3 is CASSRPGTSGGSYNEQFF. The CDR3 bases are TGTGCCAGCAGCCGTCCCGGGACTAGCGGAGGGTCCTACAATGAGCAGTTCTTC.